A single sample is the source of the 12 T cell receptor beta chains below, sequenced in a study of T cell repertoires in cytomegalovirus infection. Using its own MiXCR run on the reads, TCRdb lists one record per CDR3 protein. The sample yields more than 400,000 distinct CDR3 sequences, roughly 29% seen once. What was sequenced was PBMCs. Receptors were obtained from a human donor in good health (CMV status not recorded). Some clones in this sample may be carry-over from other donors' samples.

This clonotype has more than one count but fewer than ten. This chain joins TRBV11-2 and TRBJ1-2; possibly TRBD1 for D (6 bases). The germline V gene has CDR1 SGHAT and CDR2 FQNNGV. V lost 5 bases, J lost 7 bases, and 11 bases lay in between. The CDR3 extends over 12 amino acids. The CDR3 region has the DNA TGTGCCAGCAGCCTGTCAGGGGTTGGCTACACCTTC. It is translated as CASSLSGVGYTF.

The chain employs TRBV7-9 and TRBJ2-7; the match to TRBD1 covers 11 bases. V was pared by 6 bases and J by 4 bases, with 8 bases of the junction left unmatched. Germline V gene data show CDR1 as SEHNR and CDR2 as FQNEAQ (reference sequence). The CDR3 has 15 residues. The CDR3 reads CASSPIGQGAYEQYF. The CDR3 DNA is TGTGCCAGCAGTCCTATCGGACAGGGGGCTTACGAGCAGTACTTC.

The chain links TRBV29-1 to TRBJ2-1; the D gene is possibly TRBD2 (6 bases). The CDR3 runs to 15 residues. In germline, CDR1 is SQVTM, CDR2 ANQGSEA. With 6 bases removed from V and 7 bases from J, the gap between germline ends came to 22 bases. CDR3 nucleotide sequence: TGCAGCGTGGGGGTGATAGCGGCGCGGGTTAATGAGCAGTTCTTC. Translating gives CSVGVIAARVNEQFF.

This clonotype showed up just a few times. The chain couples TRBV15 to TRBJ2-3; possibly TRBD1 for D (6 bases). The CDR3 totals 14 residues. V shed 8 bases and J shed 2 bases, with 14 bases lying between them. The germline V gene has CDR1 LNHNV and CDR2 YYDKDF (reference sequence). The CDR3 protein is CATEGRGPTDTQYF. As DNA, the CDR3 is TGTGCCACCGAGGGCAGGGGCCCCACAGATACGCAGTATTTT.

This clonotype was picked up a small number of times. V usage is TRBV28 and J usage is TRBJ2-5; TRBD2 might be the D (6 bases). The CDR3 runs 15 residues. The ends were cut back, 5 bases at V and 0 bases at J, with 13 bases in the middle. The germline gives CDR1 MDHEN, CDR2 SYDVKM. CDR3 coding DNA: TGTGCCAGCAGTCTGGGACTTCCGTACCAAGAGACCCAGTACTTC. Translation gives CASSLGLPYQETQYF.

This chain uses TRBV7-9 with TRBJ1-6, with 7 bases aligning to TRBD1. CDR3 length: 15 amino acids. The J segment lost 7 bases and the V segment lost 5 bases, leaving 8 bases of the junction unmatched. Per the germline V gene, CDR1 is SEHNR and CDR2 is FQNEAQ (reference sequence). The CDR3 region is CASSTGDSLNSPLHF. The CDR3 DNA reads TGTGCCAGCAGCACCGGGGACAGCCTAAATTCACCCCTCCACTTT.

This clonotype was picked up a small number of times. The V and J genes are TRBV7-9 and TRBJ1-2; 10 positions match TRBD1. CDR1 is SEHNR, CDR2 FQNEAQ, per germline (reference sequence). J gave up 6 bases and V 8 bases, and 15 bases lay outside the gene matches. This CDR3 region has 16 residues. CDR3 sequence: CASAGTGEAPKDGYTF. As DNA, the CDR3 is TGTGCCAGCGCCGGGACAGGGGAAGCCCCTAAGGATGGCTACACCTTC.

This sequence joins TRBV29-1 and TRBJ2-7; 8 bases align to TRBD1. J was trimmed by 4 bases and V by 6 bases; bases with no gene match: 8. This CDR3 is built from 13 residues. CDR1 SQVTM and CDR2 ANQGSEA come from the germline V gene. As DNA, the CDR3 is TGCAGCGTGTGGACAGGGAGAGATTACGAGCAGTACTTC. It is translated as CSVWTGRDYEQYF.

In its sample, this clonotype was seen a few times. The J gene is TRBJ2-5, the V gene TRBV10-3, with TRBD2 identical over 9 bases. The germline CDR1 and CDR2 sequences are ENHRY and SYGVKD. Trimming took 6 bases from V and 2 from J; bases not matched to a gene: 1. The CDR3 contains 13 residues. The CDR3, as DNA: TGTGCCATCAGGGCGGGAGGGCAAGAGACCCAGTACTTC. Protein sequence: CAIRAGGQETQYF.

The rearrangement links TRBV11-2 to TRBJ2-1; D perhaps matches TRBD1 (6 bases). Per the germline V gene, CDR1 is SGHAT and CDR2 is FQNNGV. V was shortened by 6 bases and J by 11 bases, with 29 bases between the two germline ends. The CDR3 is made up of 17 amino acids. The CDR3, as DNA: TGTGCCAGCAGACGTACACCCCAGGGGTTCCGATCGCGGCAGCAGTTCTTC. As protein: CASRRTPQGFRSRQQFF.

The genes are TRBV11-3 and TRBJ2-3; possible D gene TRBD2, 6 bases. Germline loops: CDR1 SGHNT, CDR2 YENEEA. This CDR3 is built from 16 residues. The V and J ends lost 2 bases and 0 bases respectively, with 12 bases between them. The CDR3 DNA reads as TGTGCCAGCAGCTTAAGAGTTGGGACTAGCACAGATACGCAGTATTTT. Its protein is CASSLRVGTSTDTQYF.

This clonotype has only a few counts. The DNA of the CDR3 is TGTGCCAGCAGTCTCCCCCTCAATACCCCCTATGGCTACACCTTC. Amino acid sequence: CASSLPLNTPYGYTF. V is TRBV28 and J is TRBJ1-2; the D is unclear. This CDR3 has 15 residues. Trimming pared 5 bases from V and 4 bases from J, leaving 17 bases between. Germline V gives CDR1 MDHEN, CDR2 SYDVKM.